These 15 T cell receptor beta chains share one sample of origin, sequenced in a study of T cell responses to AZD1222 COVID-19 vaccine. Using immunoSEQ multiplex PCR, the repertoire was profiled, and TCRdb retains in-frame clones only, with some absent. The sample shows around 160,000 clones, about 91% of them seen only once. This sample comprised peripheral blood, obtained on day 0 of AZD1222 vaccination. The source of these receptors is an adult in good health.

This clone was picked up a small number of times. The chain links TRBV20-1 to TRBJ1-4; D is unresolved. The CDR3 extends over 11 amino acids. Germline V gene data show CDR1 as DFQATT and CDR2 as SNEGSKA (reference sequence). V lost 7 bases to trimming and J lost 8 bases, with 11 bases between them. Here the CDR3 DNA reads TGCAGTGTTAGGGTCGGGGAAAAACTGTTTTTT. Translation: CSVRVGEKLFF.

V and J are TRBV30 and TRBJ1-2; D call uncertain. The length of the CDR3 is 14 residues. The V and J ends lost 4 bases and 2 bases respectively, with 14 bases between them. Per germline, CDR1 GTSNPN and CDR2 SVGIG (reference sequence). This chain's CDR3 is CAWTLQDGNYGYTF. CDR3 DNA sequence: TGTGCCTGGACACTTCAGGACGGGAACTATGGCTACACCTTC.

The chain combines TRBV7-9 with TRBJ2-7, with TRBD2 as a possible D gene (5 bases). The germline V gene encodes CDR1 SEHNR and CDR2 FQNEAQ (reference sequence). Trimming took off 0 bases at V and 0 bases at J, with 12 bases between the two ends. There are 16 residues in the CDR3. The CDR3: CASSLAHSASSYEQYF. The CDR3 DNA sequence: TGTGCCAGCAGCTTAGCGCATAGCGCGAGCTCCTACGAGCAGTACTTC.

This chain links TRBV24-1 with TRBJ2-2; D is perhaps TRBD2 (7 bases). Trimming removed 12 bases at V and 3 bases at J, with 16 bases between. Germline values: CDR1 KGHDR, CDR2 SFDVKD. The CDR3 totals 14 residues. In DNA, the CDR3 is TGTGCCTCGGCGCGGGGGCAGGACACCGGGGAGCTGTTTTTT. Translation gives CASARGQDTGELFF.

This chain links TRBV11-2 with TRBJ1-5, with D unresolved. The length of the CDR3 is 14 residues. Trimming left V 5 bases short and J 7 bases short, with 15 bases between. CDR1 and CDR2 (germline): SGHAT, FQNNGV. The CDR3 sequence: CASSDDPRPQPQHF. In nucleotides, the CDR3 is TGTGCCAGCAGCGACGACCCAAGACCACAGCCCCAGCATTTT.

The chain employs TRBV30 and TRBJ2-3; TRBD2 agrees at 9 bases. CDR1 is GTSNPN, CDR2 SVGIG, per germline (reference sequence). This CDR3 contains 16 residues. V gave up 4 bases and J gave up 5 bases; unmatched junction bases: 13. CDR3 nucleotide sequence: TGTGCCTGGATAGCGGGGGTCCGCACCACACAAGATACGCAGTATTTT. Amino acid sequence: CAWIAGVRTTQDTQYF.

This CDR3 is CSVHGDTEAFF. The CDR3 DNA follows: TGCAGCGTTCACGGGGACACTGAAGCTTTCTTT. J is TRBJ1-1 and V is TRBV29-1; D remains ambiguous. The V end lost 5 bases, the J end lost 3 bases, and 7 bases lay between the germline ends. The V gene's germline CDR1 is SQVTM and CDR2 ANQGSEA. This CDR3 region has 11 residues.

The J gene is TRBJ1-1, the V gene TRBV5-6; 9 bases map to TRBD1. The CDR3 has 16 residues. V lost 3 bases and J lost 0; bases outside the gene matches: 6. Germline CDR1 and CDR2: SGHDT and YYEEEE. The CDR3 bases are TGTGCCAGCAGCTCGGACAGGGGATTAATGAACACTGAAGCTTTCTTT. Its protein product is CASSSDRGLMNTEAFF.

This clone was seen once. The chain joins TRBV3-1 (or the pseudogene TRBV3-2) to TRBJ1-1; perhaps TRBD1 as D (5 bases). The CDR3 length is 14 residues. V was shortened by 7 bases and J by 6 bases, with 18 bases between the two germline ends. Germline CDR1 reads LGHDT; CDR2 reads YNNKEL (reference sequence). CDR3 in DNA: TGTGCCAGCACCTCCCTACTGGGGGGGGCTGAAGCTTTCTTT. Translation gives CASTSLLGGAEAFF.

V is TRBV3-1 (or the pseudogene TRBV3-2) and J is TRBJ2-7; 7 nucleotides line up with TRBD1. Germline V lookup: CDR1 LGHDT, CDR2 YNNKEL (reference sequence). The CDR3 has 15 amino acids. J lost 0 bases, V lost 4 bases, and 6 bases had no gene match. The CDR3 reads CASSPGTASSYEQYF. Here the CDR3 DNA reads TGTGCCAGCAGCCCGGGGACAGCGAGCTCCTACGAGCAGTACTTC.

CDR3 protein: CASRTGGKNTEAFF. The CDR3 DNA reads TGTGCCAGTAGGACAGGGGGGAAGAACACTGAAGCTTTCTTT. The chain uses TRBV19 and TRBJ1-1, with 9 bases that match TRBD1. This CDR3 contains 14 residues. Germline CDR1 LNHDA, CDR2 SQIVND (reference sequence). After removal of 6 bases from V and 1 base from J, the junction contained 3 bases not matched to a gene.

The chain links TRBV7-8 to TRBJ2-7; D uncertain. Germline V gene data show CDR1 as SGHVS and CDR2 as FQNEAQ. This CDR3 region has 14 residues. Trimming took 5 bases from V and 0 from J, leaving 11 bases between them. The CDR3 DNA reads as TGTGCCAGCAGCCATTTAAGGAGCTCCTACGAGCAGTACTTC. It yields the protein CASSHLRSSYEQYF.

In regard to this clone: This sample includes further DNA sequences coding for the same CDR3. This chain joins TRBV18 and TRBJ2-5; no reliable D call. Germline CDR1 reads KGHSH; CDR2 reads LQKENI. The CDR3 has 14 residues. V was cut by 0 bases and J by 1 base, with 6 bases left in between. As DNA, the CDR3 is TGTGCCAGCTCACCACCGGCTAGCCAAGAGACCCAGTACTTC. Translating it yields CASSPPASQETQYF.

This clone has only a few counts. The chain has TRBV29-1 and TRBJ1-2, with 10 bases that match TRBD1. CDR1 and CDR2 from the germline V gene are SQVTM and ANQGSEA. V lost 6 bases to trimming and J lost 2 bases; unmatched junction nucleotides: 6. CDR3 size: 14 residues. The CDR3 is CSVTGTGDNYGYTF. DNA of the CDR3: TGCAGCGTCACCGGGACAGGGGACAACTATGGCTACACCTTC.

The CDR3 here is CASSGRQGYQPQHF. The DNA of the CDR3 is TGTGCCAGCAGTGGGAGACAGGGGTATCAGCCCCAGCATTTT. The J gene is TRBJ1-5, the V gene TRBV2; TRBD1 matches 8 bases. V shed 4 bases, J shed 5 bases, and the junction held 4 bases outside the gene matches. This CDR3 is built from 14 residues. Germline-derived CDR1 and CDR2 are SNHLY and FYNNEI. Based on the CDR3 plus reference TRBV2 and TRBJ1-5, the full variable domain is EPEVTQTPSHQVTQMGQEVILRCVPISNHLYFYWYRQILGQKVEFLVSFYNNEISEKSEIFDDQFSVERPDGSNFTLKIRSTKLEDSAMYFCASSGRQGYQPQHFGDGTRLSIL.